This is a list of T cell receptor beta chains from one sample in a study of Ad26.COV2.S vaccination and SARS-CoV-2 variants. Clones were sequenced by immunoSEQ multiplex PCR, and TCRdb holds only the in-frame ones, with some missing. Among 350,000 to 450,000 clones listed, about 91% were seen once. This sample comprised peripheral blood, obtained in a trial of Ad26.COV2.S vaccine versus placebo. The receptors shown here come from a person between 18 and 65 years old who received the Ad26.COV2.S COVID-19 vaccine or a placebo. CDR3s include the opening cysteine and the closing phenylalanine or tryptophan. The D gene is left open where the match is weak. Clone size is given for some rows only: seen once, a few or many times, or a class if the clone is expanded.

J | D | size | V | DNA | CDR3
TRBJ2-2 | - | - | TRBV4-1 | TGCGCCAGCAGCCAAGAATGGACTTCTAACACCGGGGAGCTGTTTTTT | CASSQEWTSNTGELFF
TRBJ1-2 | TRBD1 | - | TRBV25-1 | TGTGCCTCGGGGACAGGGGGCGCGGGTGGCTACACCTTC | CASGTGGAGGYTF
TRBJ2-5 | - | - | TRBV11-2 | TGTGCCAGCAGCTTAGTGAGGCAGGAGACCCAGTACTTC | CASSLVRQETQYF
TRBJ1-3 | - | - | TRBV3-1/TRBV3-2 | TGTGCCAGCAGCCAAGATGTGGCAGGCTCCTCTGGAAACACCATATATTTT | CASSQDVAGSSGNTIYF
TRBJ2-5 | - | - | TRBV6-6 | TGTGCCAGCACCGAGGTGGGGATTGGAGAGACCCAGTACTTC | CASTEVGIGETQYF
TRBJ2-5 | - | - | TRBV11-2 | TGTGCCAGCAGCTTGCAGGGCGAACGGGAGACCCAGTACTTC | CASSLQGERETQYF
TRBJ2-1 | - | - | TRBV3-1/TRBV3-2 | TGTGCCAGCAGCCAACCAGGGGGACTTTTGTTTAACAATGAGCAGTTCTTC | CASSQPGGLLFNNEQFF
TRBJ2-1 | - | - | TRBV7-2 | TGTGCCAGCAGCTTAACCGGTAGCCCAAACAATGAGCAGTTCTTC | CASSLTGSPNNEQFF
TRBJ2-7 | - | - | TRBV6-6 | TGTGCCAGCAGTCCCAAGGACTTCCAGTACTTC | CASSPKDFQYF
TRBJ2-1 | - | - | TRBV24-1 | TGTGCCACCAGTGATTTGAGAAATGAGCAGTTCTTC | CATSDLRNEQFF
TRBJ2-7 | - | - | TRBV7-2 | TGTGCCAGCAGCCCCCACGTGGGAAGCTCCTACGAGCAGTACTTC | CASSPHVGSSYEQYF
TRBJ1-6 | - | - | TRBV7-3 | TGTGCCAGCAGCTTATCGGCCCGGTCACCCCTCCACTTT | CASSLSARSPLHF
TRBJ1-5 | - | - | TRBV5-8 | TGTGCCAGCAGCCAGGACGGGAATCAGCCCCAGCATTTT | CASSQDGNQPQHF
TRBJ2-5 | - | - | TRBV7-9 | TGTGCCAGCAGCTTAGGGGGGTACCAAGAGACCCAGTACTTC | CASSLGGYQETQYF
TRBJ1-1 | - | - | TRBV3-1/TRBV3-2 | TGTGCCAGCACCCTGGGGCCGGCAATGAACACTGAAGCTTTCTTT | CASTLGPAMNTEAFF
TRBJ1-2 | - | - | TRBV2 | TGTGCCAGCAGTGATCGCAAAGATAACTATGGCTACACCTTC | CASSDRKDNYGYTF
TRBJ2-1 | - | - | TRBV29-1 | TGCAGCGGCGGGACCACGTTCTCCTACAATGAGCAGTTCTTC | CSGGTTFSYNEQFF
TRBJ2-1 | - | - | TRBV4-1 | TGCGCCAGCAGCCAAGAGGCGGTCGCAGGGAACAATGAGCAGTTCTTC | CASSQEAVAGNNEQFF
TRBJ1-1 | - | - | TRBV3-1/TRBV3-2 | TGTGCCAGCATGGGGGTGAGCACTGAAGCTTTCTTT | CASMGVSTEAFF
TRBJ1-1 | - | few | TRBV29-1 | TGCAGCGTTGACCACTCACAGGGTGGCCGGGGAGCTTTCTTT | CSVDHSQGGRGAFF
TRBJ1-6 | - | once | TRBV4-1 | TGCGCCAGCAGCCAGCCGGCTAATGGGTCACCCCTCCACTTT | CASSQPANGSPLHF
TRBJ2-7 | - | - | TRBV24-1 | TGTGCCACCAGTGATCAATTAAAATTGCCCGTGGGGGACTTC | CATSDQLKLPVGDF